The next 8 T cell receptor beta chains were all read from a single sample in a study of T cell responses to AZD1222 COVID-19 vaccine. Produced via immunoSEQ multiplex PCR; TCRdb's table is partial and in-frame only. Of 120,000 or so clones in the sample, about 90% were seen once. The sequencing here drew on peripheral blood, taken on day 0 of AZD1222 vaccination. The receptors originated from an adult in good health.

The V gene is TRBV30, the J gene TRBJ2-1; maybe TRBD2 (5 bases). Germline CDR1 and CDR2: GTSNPN and SVGIG (reference sequence). The CDR3 loop spans 14 amino acids. V lost 4 bases and J lost 7, with 17 bases in between. The CDR3 region is CAWTPGVARNEQFF. CDR3 DNA sequence: TGTGCCTGGACCCCCGGGGTCGCGAGGAATGAGCAGTTCTTC.

This chain links TRBV7-9 with TRBJ2-3; D is uncertain. V shed 7 bases and J shed 0 bases, with 14 bases lying between them. The germline V gene has CDR1 SEHNR and CDR2 FQNEAQ (reference sequence). This CDR3 has 15 amino acids. DNA of the CDR3: TGTGCCAGCAACCCCGAAGGACGAAGCACAGATACGCAGTATTTT. Amino acid sequence: CASNPEGRSTDTQYF.

The rearrangement joins TRBV7-2 to TRBJ1-2; tentative D call: TRBD1 (5 bases). CDR3 length equals 14 residues. The V gene lost 1 base and the J gene lost 5 bases, with 11 bases spanning the gap. Per germline, CDR1 SGHTA and CDR2 FQGNSA. CDR3: CASSLGQGRYGYTF. The CDR3 nucleotides are TGTGCCAGCAGCTTAGGTCAGGGACGGTATGGCTACACCTTC.

This clone was observed a handful of times. V is TRBV5-4 and J is TRBJ2-3; perhaps TRBD2 as D (6 bases). The germline CDR1 and CDR2 sequences are SGHNT and YYREEE (reference sequence). The CDR3 consists of 15 residues. V gave up 0 bases and J gave up 2 bases, with 10 bases separating them. The CDR3 spells CASSLDGGFTDTQYF. For the CDR3, the DNA is TGTGCCAGCAGCTTGGACGGGGGATTCACAGATACGCAGTATTTT.

V and J are TRBV6-4 and TRBJ1-2; D ambiguous. Trimming took off 7 bases at V and 3 bases at J, with 15 bases between the two ends. CDR3 length: 14 amino acids. Germline lookup yields CDR1 MRHNA and CDR2 SNTAGT. CDR3 coding DNA: TGTGCCAGCAAACCCTCACACTCTGACTATGGCTACACCTTC. Translating gives CASKPSHSDYGYTF.

The chain couples TRBV6-5 to TRBJ1-1, with 7 bases that match TRBD1. Germline lookup yields CDR1 MNHEY and CDR2 SVGAGI. Germline trimming cut 6 bases from V and 4 bases from J; bases unmatched to any gene: 8. The CDR3 totals 14 residues. The CDR3 reads CASSSNRGPTEAFF. DNA of the CDR3: TGTGCCAGCAGCTCTAATAGGGGGCCCACTGAAGCTTTCTTT.

The chain combines TRBV25-1 with TRBJ1-2; tentative D call: TRBD1 (6 bases). Germline V gene data show CDR1 as MGHDK and CDR2 as SYGVNS. The CDR3 is 15 residues long. Deletions cut 4 bases from V and 0 bases from J, with 12 bases between. The CDR3 DNA follows: TGTGCCAGCAGTGGAGGACAGCTCACTAACTATGGCTACACCTTC. Translated, it gives CASSGGQLTNYGYTF.

This clone was found a few times. The chain couples TRBV29-1 to TRBJ2-1; D might be TRBD2 (6 bases). The CDR3 covers 13 residues. Germline V gene data show CDR1 as SQVTM and CDR2 as ANQGSEA. With 6 bases removed from V and 13 bases from J, the gap between germline ends came to 22 bases. This CDR3 reads CSVDLGMDYVQFF. Here the CDR3 DNA reads TGCAGCGTGGACCTGGGGATGGACTACGTCCAGTTCTTC.